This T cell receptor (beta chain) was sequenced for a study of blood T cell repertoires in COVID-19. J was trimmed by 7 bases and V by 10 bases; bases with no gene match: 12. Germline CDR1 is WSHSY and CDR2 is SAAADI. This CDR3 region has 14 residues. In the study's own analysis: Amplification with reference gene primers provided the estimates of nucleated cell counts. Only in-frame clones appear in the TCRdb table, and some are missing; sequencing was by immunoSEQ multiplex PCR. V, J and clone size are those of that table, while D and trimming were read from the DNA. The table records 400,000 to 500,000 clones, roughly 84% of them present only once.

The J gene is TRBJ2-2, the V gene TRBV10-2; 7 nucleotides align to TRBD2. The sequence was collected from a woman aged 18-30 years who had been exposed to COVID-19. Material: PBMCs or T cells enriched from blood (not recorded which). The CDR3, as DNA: TGCGCCATATCCCGGGGAGGGAGTGGCGGGGAGCTGTTTTTT. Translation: CAISRGGSGGELFF.